Included here is one TCR beta chain sequence, with context. Its antigen is still unknown. These data are taken from a study of T-cell reconstitution after alpha-beta-depleted transplantation in children. Trimming took off 6 bases at V and 4 bases at J, with 7 bases between the two ends. CDR3 length equals 12 residues. Germline V gene sequence: CDR1 MDHEN, CDR2 SYDVKM. The study, taken as a whole, reports: The study reportedly traced alpha-beta T cells about two months after transplant to several hundred expanded graft clones. Some patients showed high day-60 TCRbeta diversity, which derived from surviving recipient T cells and thymic progenitors.

Construction of the TCRbeta library involved unique molecular identifiers. TCRdb called the PCR reads again in MiXCR, with one record for every CDR3 protein. Found here are around 3,000 distinct CDR3 sequences, 20% to 25% of them singletons; the top ten hold approximately 40%. The chain has TRBV28 and TRBJ2-1; no reliable D call. The sample here was PBMCs, mostly from graft donor cells, taken 60 days after TCRalphabeta/CD19-depleted stem cell transplant. The sequence was obtained from a female patient younger than 18 who had a stem cell transplant for acute lymphoblastic leukemia, so the T cells may come from the graft donor. Here the CDR3 reads CASRPFYNEQFF. The CDR3 bases are TGTGCCAGCAGGCCTTTTTACAATGAGCAGTTCTTC.